The present TCR beta chain was sequenced within a study of CD8+CD57+ T cells in acquired aplastic anemia. Study context: Sorted CD4+ and CD8+ cells yielded DNA averaging about 3.2 ug. Study results and limitations: Patients versus controls showed no significant CD8+ Simpson's diversity difference. Some 31 sequences, all CD8+ CDR3, were shared between patients and controls.

TCR beta VDJ and CDR3 profiles were obtained from a genomic DNA template. TCRdb called the reads again in MiXCR, with one record for every CDR3 protein. The sample has about half a million distinct CDR3 sequences; more than 25% are singletons. Trimming pared 3 bases from V and 6 bases from J, leaving 18 bases between. CDR1 SGHRS and CDR2 YFSETQ come from the germline V gene. CDR3 size: 15 residues. On this clonotype: Its antigen is currently unknown. A much larger clone lies a single base off, so this may be a read error.

Flow cytometry had shown expanded CD8+CD57+ cells in the patients chosen for sequencing. Blood sampling was performed on the patients, and none of them had received therapy by then. The chain employs TRBV5-1 and TRBJ1-2, with D maybe TRBD1 (5 bases). The sample comprised sorted CD4+, CD8+, or CD8+CD57+ T cells (not recorded which) from PBMCs. The origin of this receptor is a human donor with aplastic anemia. CDR3 DNA: TGCGCCAGCAGCTCGGTTACAGGTTTGGCGGATGGCTACACCTTC. Amino acids: CASSSVTGLADGYTF.